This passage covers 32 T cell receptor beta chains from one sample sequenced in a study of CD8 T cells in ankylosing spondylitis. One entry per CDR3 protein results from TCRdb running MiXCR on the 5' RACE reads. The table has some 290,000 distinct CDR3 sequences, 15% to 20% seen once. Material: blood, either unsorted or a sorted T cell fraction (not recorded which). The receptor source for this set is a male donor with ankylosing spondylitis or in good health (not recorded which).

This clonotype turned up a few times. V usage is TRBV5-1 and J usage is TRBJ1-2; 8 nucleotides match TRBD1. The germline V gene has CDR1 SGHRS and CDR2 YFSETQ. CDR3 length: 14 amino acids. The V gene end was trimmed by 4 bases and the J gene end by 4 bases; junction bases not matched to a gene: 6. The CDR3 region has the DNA TGCGCCAGCAGCGCCCGACAGGGGACCTATGGCTACACCTTC. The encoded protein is CASSARQGTYGYTF.

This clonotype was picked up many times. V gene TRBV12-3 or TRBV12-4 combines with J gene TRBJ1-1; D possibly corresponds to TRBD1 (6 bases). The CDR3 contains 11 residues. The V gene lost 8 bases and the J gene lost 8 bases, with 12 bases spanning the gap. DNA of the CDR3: TGTGCCAGCGGAATGACAGGCGAAGCTTTCTTT. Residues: CASGMTGEAFF.

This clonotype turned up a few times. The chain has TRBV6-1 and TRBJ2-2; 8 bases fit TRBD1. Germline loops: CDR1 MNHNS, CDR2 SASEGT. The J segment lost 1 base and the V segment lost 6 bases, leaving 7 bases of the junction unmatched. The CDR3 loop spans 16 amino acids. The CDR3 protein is CASRRRTGRNTGELFF. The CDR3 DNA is TGTGCCAGCAGGCGTCGGACAGGGAGGAACACCGGGGAGCTGTTTTTT.

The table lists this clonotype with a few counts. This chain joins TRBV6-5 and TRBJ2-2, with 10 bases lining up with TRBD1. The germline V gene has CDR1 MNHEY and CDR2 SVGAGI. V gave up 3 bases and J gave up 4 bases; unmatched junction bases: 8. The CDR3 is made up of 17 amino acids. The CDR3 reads CASSYELWDRGTGELFF. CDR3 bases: TGTGCCAGCAGTTATGAATTGTGGGACAGGGGCACCGGGGAGCTGTTTTTT.

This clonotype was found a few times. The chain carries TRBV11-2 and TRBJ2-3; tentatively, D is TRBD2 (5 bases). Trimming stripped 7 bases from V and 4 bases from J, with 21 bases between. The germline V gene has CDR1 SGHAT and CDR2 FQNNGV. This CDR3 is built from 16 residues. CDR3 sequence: CASTLMLAPVPDTQYF. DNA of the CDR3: TGTGCCAGCACTTTAATGCTAGCACCCGTTCCAGATACGCAGTATTTT.

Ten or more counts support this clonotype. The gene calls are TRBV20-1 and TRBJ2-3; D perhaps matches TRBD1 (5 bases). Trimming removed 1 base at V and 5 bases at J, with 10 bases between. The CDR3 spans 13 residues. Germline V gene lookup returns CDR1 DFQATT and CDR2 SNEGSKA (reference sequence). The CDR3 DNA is TGCAGTGCTAGAGTGACAGCCGTAGATACGCAGTATTTT. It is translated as CSARVTAVDTQYF.

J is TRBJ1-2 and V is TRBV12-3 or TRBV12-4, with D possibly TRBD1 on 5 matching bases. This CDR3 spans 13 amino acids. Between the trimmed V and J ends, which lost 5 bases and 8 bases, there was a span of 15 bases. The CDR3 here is CASSPTQGSGYTF. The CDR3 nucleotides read TGTGCCAGCAGTCCAACCCAGGGATCCGGCTACACCTTC.

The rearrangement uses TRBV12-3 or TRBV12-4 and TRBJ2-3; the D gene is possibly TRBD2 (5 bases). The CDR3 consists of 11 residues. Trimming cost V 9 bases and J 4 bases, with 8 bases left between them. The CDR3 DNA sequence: TGTGCCAGGCCTAGCTCAGATACGCAGTATTTT. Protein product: CARPSSDTQYF.

The CDR3 nucleotides read TGTGCCACCAGCAGAAAGACAGGACGTAATACGCAGTATTTT. Translating gives CATSRKTGRNTQYF. This sequence joins TRBV15 and TRBJ2-3; a possible D gene is TRBD1 (6 bases). The CDR3 is 14 residues long. With 2 bases removed from V and 7 bases from J, the gap between germline ends came to 13 bases. Germline CDR1 and CDR2: LNHNV and YYDKDF (reference sequence). Full variable domain (rest looked up from reference TRBV15 and TRBJ2-3): DAMVIQNPRYQVTQFGKPVTLSCSQTLNHNVMYWYQQKSSQAPKLLFHYYDKDFNNEADTPDNFQSRRPNTSFCFLDIRSPGLGDTAMYLCATSRKTGRNTQYFGPGTRLTVL.

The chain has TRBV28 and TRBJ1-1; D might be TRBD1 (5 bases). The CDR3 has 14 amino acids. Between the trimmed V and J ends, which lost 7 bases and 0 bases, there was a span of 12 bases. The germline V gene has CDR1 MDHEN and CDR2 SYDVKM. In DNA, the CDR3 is TGTGCCAGCATCCTGGGGCCCTTGAACACTGAAGCTTTCTTT. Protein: CASILGPLNTEAFF.

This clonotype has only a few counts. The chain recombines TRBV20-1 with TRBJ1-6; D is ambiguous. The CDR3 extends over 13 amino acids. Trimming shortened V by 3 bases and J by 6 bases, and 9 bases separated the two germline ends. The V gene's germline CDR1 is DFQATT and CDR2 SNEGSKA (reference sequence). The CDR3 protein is CSARASFNSPLHF. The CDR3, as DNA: TGCAGTGCTAGGGCTAGTTTTAATTCACCCCTCCACTTT.

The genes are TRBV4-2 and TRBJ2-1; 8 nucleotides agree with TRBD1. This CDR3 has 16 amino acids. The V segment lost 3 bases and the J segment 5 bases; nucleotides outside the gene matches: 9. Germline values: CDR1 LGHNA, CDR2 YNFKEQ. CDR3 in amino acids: CASSHLPGQEDNEQFF. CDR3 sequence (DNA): TGTGCCAGCAGCCACCTGCCGGGACAGGAGGACAATGAGCAGTTCTTC.

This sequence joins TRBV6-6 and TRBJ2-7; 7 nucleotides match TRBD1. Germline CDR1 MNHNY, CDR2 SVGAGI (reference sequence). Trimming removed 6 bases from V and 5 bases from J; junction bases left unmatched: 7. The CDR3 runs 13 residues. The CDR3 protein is CASRRQGSHEQYV. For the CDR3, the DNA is TGTGCCAGCAGAAGACAGGGTTCCCACGAGCAGTACGTC.

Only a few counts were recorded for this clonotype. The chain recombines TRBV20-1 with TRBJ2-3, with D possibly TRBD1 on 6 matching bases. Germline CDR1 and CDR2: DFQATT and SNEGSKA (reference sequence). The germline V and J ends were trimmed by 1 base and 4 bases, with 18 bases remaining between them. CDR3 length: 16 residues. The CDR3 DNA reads TGCAGTGCTAGAGTGGCAGGGGTTGGTATACCAGATACGCAGTATTTT. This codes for CSARVAGVGIPDTQYF.

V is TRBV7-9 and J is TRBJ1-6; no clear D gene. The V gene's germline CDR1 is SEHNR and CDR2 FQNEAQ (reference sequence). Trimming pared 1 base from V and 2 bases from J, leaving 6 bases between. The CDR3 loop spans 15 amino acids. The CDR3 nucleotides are TGTGCCAGCAGCTTAGACCGTACCTATAATTCACCCCTCCACTTT. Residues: CASSLDRTYNSPLHF.

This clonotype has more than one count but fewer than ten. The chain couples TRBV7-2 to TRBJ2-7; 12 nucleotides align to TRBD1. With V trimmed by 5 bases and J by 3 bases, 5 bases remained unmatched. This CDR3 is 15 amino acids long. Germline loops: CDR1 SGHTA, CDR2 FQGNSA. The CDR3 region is CASSRGTGGHYEQYV. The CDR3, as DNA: TGTGCCAGCAGCCGCGGGACAGGGGGCCACTACGAGCAGTACGTC.

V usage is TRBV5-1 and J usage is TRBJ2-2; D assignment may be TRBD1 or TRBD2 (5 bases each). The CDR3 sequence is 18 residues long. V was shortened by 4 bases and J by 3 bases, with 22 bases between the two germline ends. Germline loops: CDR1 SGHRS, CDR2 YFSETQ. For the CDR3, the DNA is TGCGCCAGCAGCCCGGATGTGGGCTGGGGACCCGACACCGGGGAGCTGTTTTTT. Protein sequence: CASSPDVGWGPDTGELFF.

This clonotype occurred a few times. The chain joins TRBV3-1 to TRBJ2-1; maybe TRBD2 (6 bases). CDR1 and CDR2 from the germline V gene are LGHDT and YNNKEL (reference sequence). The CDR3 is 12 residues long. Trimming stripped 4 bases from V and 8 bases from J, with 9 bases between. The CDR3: CASSPGEYEQFF. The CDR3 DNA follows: TGTGCCAGCAGCCCGGGAGAGTATGAGCAGTTCTTC.

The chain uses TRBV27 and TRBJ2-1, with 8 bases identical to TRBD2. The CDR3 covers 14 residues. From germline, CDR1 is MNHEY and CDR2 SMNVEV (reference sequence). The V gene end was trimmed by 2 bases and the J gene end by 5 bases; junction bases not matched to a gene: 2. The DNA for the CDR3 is TGTGCCAGCAGTTTACGGGGGGGACACAATGAGCAGTTCTTC. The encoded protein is CASSLRGGHNEQFF.

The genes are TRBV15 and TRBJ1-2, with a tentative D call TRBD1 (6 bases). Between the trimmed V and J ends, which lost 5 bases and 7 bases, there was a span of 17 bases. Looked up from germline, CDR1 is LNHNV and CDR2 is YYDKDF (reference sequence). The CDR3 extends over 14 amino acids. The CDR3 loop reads CATSWEGGVSGYTF. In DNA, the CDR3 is TGTGCCACCAGCTGGGAGGGGGGAGTGAGTGGCTACACCTTC.

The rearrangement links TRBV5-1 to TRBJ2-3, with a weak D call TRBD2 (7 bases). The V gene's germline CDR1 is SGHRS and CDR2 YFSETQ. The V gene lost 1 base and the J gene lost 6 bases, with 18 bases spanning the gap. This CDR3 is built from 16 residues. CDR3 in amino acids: CASSLLPGGQLDTQYF. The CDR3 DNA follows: TGCGCCAGCAGCTTGCTTCCCGGGGGGCAACTCGATACGCAGTATTTT.

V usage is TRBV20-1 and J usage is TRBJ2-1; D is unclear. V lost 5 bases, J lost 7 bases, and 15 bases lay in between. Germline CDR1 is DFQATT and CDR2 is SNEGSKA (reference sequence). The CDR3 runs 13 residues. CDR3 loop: CSAPRQIENEQFF. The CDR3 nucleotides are TGCAGTGCTCCGAGGCAGATAGAGAATGAGCAGTTCTTC.

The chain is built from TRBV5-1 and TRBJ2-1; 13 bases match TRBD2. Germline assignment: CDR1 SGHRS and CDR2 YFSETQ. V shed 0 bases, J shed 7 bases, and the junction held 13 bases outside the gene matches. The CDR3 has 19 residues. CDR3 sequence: CASSLVGQDGLAGVNEQFF. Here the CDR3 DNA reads TGCGCCAGCAGCTTGGTCGGACAGGATGGACTAGCGGGAGTGAATGAGCAGTTCTTC.

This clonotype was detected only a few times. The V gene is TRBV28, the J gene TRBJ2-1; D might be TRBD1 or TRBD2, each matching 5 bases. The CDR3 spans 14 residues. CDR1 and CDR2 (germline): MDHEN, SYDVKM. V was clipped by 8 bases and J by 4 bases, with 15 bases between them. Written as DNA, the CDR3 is TGTGCCAGCCTCGAGGGGACCACTTACAATGAGCAGTTCTTC. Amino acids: CASLEGTTYNEQFF.

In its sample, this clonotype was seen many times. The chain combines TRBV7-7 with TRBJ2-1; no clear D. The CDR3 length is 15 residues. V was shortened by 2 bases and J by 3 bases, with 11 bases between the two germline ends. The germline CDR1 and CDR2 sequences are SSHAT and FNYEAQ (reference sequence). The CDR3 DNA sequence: TGTGCCAGCAGCTTAAAGGCCGGGCTCTACAATGAGCAGTTCTTC. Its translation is CASSLKAGLYNEQFF.

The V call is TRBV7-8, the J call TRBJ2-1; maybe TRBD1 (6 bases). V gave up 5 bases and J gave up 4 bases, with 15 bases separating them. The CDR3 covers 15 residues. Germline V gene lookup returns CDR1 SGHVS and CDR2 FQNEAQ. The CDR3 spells CASSPRTQGYNEQFF. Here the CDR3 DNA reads TGTGCCAGCAGCCCCCGCACCCAGGGGTACAATGAGCAGTTCTTC. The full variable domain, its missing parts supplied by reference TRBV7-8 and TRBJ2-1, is GAGVSQSPRYKVAKRGQDVALRCDPISGHVSLFWYQQALGQGPEFLTYFQNEAQLDKSGLPSDRFFAERPEGSVSTLKIQRTQQEDSAVYLCASSPRTQGYNEQFFGPGTRLTVL.

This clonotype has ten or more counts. The CDR3: CAWKQKGLKVSEQFF. DNA for the CDR3: TGTGCCTGGAAACAAAAGGGACTCAAGGTCTCTGAGCAGTTCTTC. The chain couples TRBV30 to TRBJ2-1, with D perhaps matching TRBD2 (6 bases). CDR1 and CDR2 (germline): GTSNPN, SVGIG (reference sequence). The germline V and J ends were trimmed by 4 bases and 9 bases, with 22 bases remaining between them. This CDR3 is 15 amino acids long.

CDR3 nucleotides: TGTGCCAGCCATGGGGGGGCCAACGTCCTGACTTTC. This codes for CASHGGANVLTF. The chain recombines TRBV27 with TRBJ2-6; D gene unclear. CDR3 size: 12 residues. CDR1 and CDR2 (germline): MNHEY, SMNVEV (reference sequence). Trimming cost V 8 bases and J 4 bases, with 6 bases left between them.

The CDR3 region is CASSRDSGDYNEQFF. The CDR3 nucleotides are TGCGCCAGCAGCCGCGACAGCGGGGATTACAATGAGCAGTTCTTC. The chain recombines TRBV5-1 with TRBJ2-1; 7 positions agree with TRBD2. This CDR3 has 15 amino acids. Losses at the gene ends were 4 bases for V and 4 bases for J; bases not matched to a gene: 8. The germline gives CDR1 SGHRS, CDR2 YFSETQ.

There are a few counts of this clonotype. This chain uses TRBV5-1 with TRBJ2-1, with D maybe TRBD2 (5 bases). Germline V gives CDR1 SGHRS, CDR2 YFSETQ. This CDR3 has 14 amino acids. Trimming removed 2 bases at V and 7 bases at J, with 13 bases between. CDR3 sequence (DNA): TGCGCCAGCAGCTTCGGGGATCATCTTAATGAGCAGTTCTTC. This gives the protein CASSFGDHLNEQFF.

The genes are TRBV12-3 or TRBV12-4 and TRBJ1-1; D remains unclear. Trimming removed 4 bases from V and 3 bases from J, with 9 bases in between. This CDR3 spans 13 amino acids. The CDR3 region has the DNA TGTGCCAGCAGTTCAAGGGCGGACACTGAAGCTTTCTTT. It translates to CASSSRADTEAFF.

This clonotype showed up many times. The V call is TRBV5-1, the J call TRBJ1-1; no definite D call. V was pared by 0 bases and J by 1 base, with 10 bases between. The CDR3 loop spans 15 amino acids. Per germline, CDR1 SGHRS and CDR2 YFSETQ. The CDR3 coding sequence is TGCGCCAGCAGCTTGGACGCGGTGGGGAACACTGAAGCTTTCTTT. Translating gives CASSLDAVGNTEAFF.